These 18 T cell receptor beta chains were all obtained from the same sample, sequenced in a study of read filtering for tumor transcriptome and immune sequencing. From roughly 390 ng of RNA, a library with molecular barcoded alpha/delta and beta/gamma adaptors was made. One entry per CDR3 protein results from TCRdb running MiXCR on the reads. The repertoire holds some 39,000 distinct CDR3 sequences, with about 14% as singletons. The sequenced sample consisted of a population of CD138-negative cells sorted from bone marrow. These receptors were collected from a donor at least 40 years old with multiple myeloma.

In regard to this clonotype: One end of the junction fails to match germline, which may point to a read error. For the CDR3, the DNA is TGCGCCAGCAGCATAACAGGGGGAGGGTCCCACGAGCAGTGCTTC. This gives the protein CASSITGGGSHEQCF. The gene calls are TRBV5-1 and TRBJ2-7; a possible D gene is TRBD1 (8 bases). The length of the CDR3 is 15 residues. CDR1 is SGHRS and CDR2 is YFSETQ in the germline V gene. Filled out from reference TRBV5-1 and TRBJ2-7, the complete variable domain reads KAGVTQTPRYLIKTRGQQVTLSCSPISGHRSVSWYQQTPGQGLQFLFEYFSETQRNKGNFPGRFSGRQFSNSRSEMNVSTLELGDSALYLCASSITGGGSHEQCFGPGTRLTVT.

About this clonotype: This may come from a read error, since a much larger clone is one base off. The rearrangement uses TRBV20-1 and TRBJ1-1; D is unclear. This CDR3 comprises 11 residues. In germline, CDR1 is DFQATT, CDR2 SNEGSKA (reference sequence). In nucleotides, the CDR3 is TGCAGTGCTGAGAAGAACACTGGAGCTTTCTTT. It specifies CSAEKNTGAFF.

In this sample, this clonotype is medium-sized. The gene calls are TRBV7-2 and TRBJ2-7; D is possibly TRBD1 or TRBD2 (6 bases each). This CDR3 spans 13 amino acids. CDR1 SGHTA and CDR2 FQGNSA come from the germline V gene. The ends were cut back, 5 bases at V and 3 bases at J, with 11 bases in the middle. CDR3: CASSGGQVYEQYF. The CDR3 nucleotides read TGTGCCAGCAGCGGGGGGCAGGTCTACGAGCAGTACTTC.

This clonotype showed up many times. The rearrangement uses TRBV20-1 and TRBJ1-1; 9 bases map to TRBD1. CDR1 and CDR2 (germline): DFQATT, SNEGSKA (reference sequence). CDR3 length: 18 residues. J gave up 2 bases and V 6 bases, and 19 bases lay outside the gene matches. The CDR3 DNA sequence: TGCAGTGCCCAGACTCCCCGGACAGGGGTAAAGGGAAACACTGAAGCTTTCTTT. It is translated as CSAQTPRTGVKGNTEAFF.

This chain uses TRBV21-1 with TRBJ2-1; the table's D call, TRBD1, has no DNA check behind it. TRBV21-1 corresponds to a pseudogene. The CDR3 consists of 18 residues. The CDR3 coding sequence is TGTGCCAGCAGCATACCCCTAAAAGGGGGAATAATTAACAATGAGCAGTTCTTC. It encodes CASSIPLKGGIINNEQFF.

This clonotype was picked up many times. CDR3 sequence (DNA): TGTGCCAGCAGCTCTGAGTCATTCGGGCTCTCGCCCCAGCATTTT. Its protein is CASSSESFGLSPQHF. The chain uses TRBV7-9 and TRBJ1-5; D ambiguous. Per the germline V gene, CDR1 is SEHNR and CDR2 is FQNEAQ (reference sequence). Trimming removed 4 bases at V and 9 bases at J, with 19 bases between. This CDR3 region has 15 residues.

Ten or more counts support this clonotype. J is TRBJ2-3 and V is TRBV5-4; D gene unclear. This CDR3 comprises 14 residues. CDR1 is SGHNT and CDR2 is YYREEE in the germline V gene (reference sequence). The V gene lost 4 bases and the J gene lost 2 bases, with 11 bases spanning the gap. As DNA, the CDR3 is TGTGCCAGCAGCCGAATAGGAGACACAGATACGCAGTATTTT. Translation: CASSRIGDTDTQYF.

This clonotype was counted ten times or more. The chain couples TRBV3-1 to TRBJ1-6; D unclear. Trimming left V 2 bases short and J 9 bases short, with 8 bases between. Germline CDR1 LGHDT, CDR2 YNNKEL (reference sequence). The CDR3 spans 13 residues. The CDR3 DNA reads TGTGCCAGCAGCCAATCCGGTCGTTCACCCCTCCACTTT. Translating gives CASSQSGRSPLHF. The full variable domain, in which reference TRBV3-1 and TRBJ1-6 provide the parts outside the CDR3, is DTAVSQTPKYLVTQMGNDKSIKCEQNLGHDTMYWYKQDSKKFLKIMFSYNNKELIINETVPNRFSPKSPDKAHLNLHINSLELGDSAVYFCASSQSGRSPLHFGNGTRLTVT.

About this clonotype: A read error is likely here: a far larger clone is one base away. This rearrangement joins TRBV6-6 to TRBJ2-1, with D possibly being TRBD1 (6 bases). Germline V lookup: CDR1 MNHNY, CDR2 SVGAGI (reference sequence). The CDR3 covers 15 residues. With 9 bases removed from V and 0 bases from J, the gap between germline ends came to 15 bases. The CDR3 sequence: CASTWDKSSYNEQFF. The CDR3 DNA follows: TGTGCCAGTACTTGGGACAAGAGCTCCTACAATGAGCAGTTCTTC.

This clonotype was observed at least ten times. J is TRBJ2-1 and V is TRBV24-1, with D hard to call. The CDR3 length is 11 residues. The V end was cut by 4 bases, the J end by 5 bases, with 2 bases between. Germline loops: CDR1 KGHDR, CDR2 SFDVKD. The CDR3 DNA reads TGTGCCACCAGTGACCACAATGAGCAGTTCTTC. This translates into CATSDHNEQFF.

About this clonotype itself: Germline and junction disagree at one end, which may indicate a read error. The chain recombines TRBV2 with TRBJ1-2; D not certain. CDR1 is SNHLY, CDR2 FYNNEI, per germline. The CDR3 runs 11 residues. The CDR3, as DNA: TGTGCCAGCAGGGGGTTCGATGGCTTCACCTTC. Protein: CASRGFDGFTF.

The V and J genes are TRBV3-1 and TRBJ2-6; 9 nucleotides match TRBD1. V was clipped by 5 bases and J by 1 base; unmatched bases: 9. CDR3 size: 18 residues. Per germline, CDR1 LGHDT and CDR2 YNNKEL (reference sequence). CDR3 region: CASSFFTGGVSGANVLTF. The CDR3 DNA reads TGTGCCAGCAGCTTTTTTACAGGGGGCGTTTCTGGGGCCAACGTCCTGACTTTC.

This clonotype was observed at least ten times. V is TRBV7-8 and J is TRBJ2-6; TRBD1 matches at 8 bases. The CDR3 length is 17 residues. V shed 2 bases and J 4 bases; nucleotides not matched to a gene: 7. Germline V CDR1 and CDR2: SGHVS, FQNEAQ. DNA of the CDR3: TGTGCCAGCAGCTTATCCGGACAGGGAACAGGGGCCAACGTCCTGACTTTC. Residues: CASSLSGQGTGANVLTF.

At least ten counts were recorded for this clonotype. The CDR3 is CSPGQSNQPQHF. CDR3 coding DNA: TGCAGCCCGGGACAGTCTAATCAGCCCCAGCATTTT. The chain couples TRBV20-1 to TRBJ1-5; 7 nucleotides agree with TRBD1. The CDR3 totals 12 residues. CDR1 is DFQATT and CDR2 is SNEGSKA in the germline V gene (reference sequence).

This clonotype has at least ten counts. The chain couples TRBV10-3 to TRBJ2-7; tentative D call: TRBD1 (6 bases). The CDR3 has 13 amino acids. Germline V gene sequence: CDR1 ENHRY, CDR2 SYGVKD. V was pared by 8 bases and J by 0 bases, with 11 bases between. The CDR3, as DNA: TGTGCCATCGAGGGGGTCAACTCCTACGAGCAGTACTTC. Encoded protein: CAIEGVNSYEQYF.

The sample holds many counts of this clonotype. The chain joins TRBV5-1 to TRBJ2-2, with D uncertain. Germline V gene data show CDR1 as SGHRS and CDR2 as YFSETQ. V dropped 1 base and J dropped 2 bases, with 9 bases sitting between them. The CDR3 length is 15 residues. The CDR3, as DNA: TGCGCCAGCAGCTTGATTGGGGTAAACACCGGGGAGCTGTTTTTT. Residues: CASSLIGVNTGELFF.

Many counts were recorded for this clonotype. This chain connects TRBV15 to TRBJ2-5; D gene unclear. Looked up from germline, CDR1 is LNHNV and CDR2 is YYDKDF (reference sequence). V was cut by 6 bases and J by 9 bases, with 11 bases left in between. The CDR3 length is 11 residues. The CDR3 DNA reads TGTGCCACCAGAGGTGGTGGAGCCCAGTACTTC. This gives the protein CATRGGGAQYF.

This clonotype came up a few times. A far larger clone is only one base removed, so a read error is likely. V is TRBV2 and J is TRBJ2-1; tentatively, D is TRBD2 (6 bases). CDR3 length equals 13 residues. Per germline, CDR1 SNHLY and CDR2 FYNNEI. The V end was cut by 5 bases, the J end by 10 bases, with 15 bases between. The CDR3 region is CASSPPRENEQFF. The CDR3 DNA reads TGTGCCAGCAGTCCCCCCCGGGAGAACGAGCAGTTCTTC.